This TCR beta chain emerged from a study of T-cell reconstitution after alpha-beta-depleted transplantation in children. On this clonotype itself: Its antigen is not known.

For TCRbeta, the library was prepared with unique molecular identifiers. TCRdb re-analysed the PCR reads in MiXCR, keeping a single row per CDR3 protein. The table shows 90,000 to 100,000 distinct CDR3 sequences, with more than 20% occurring only once. In germline, CDR1 is SGHDT, CDR2 YYEEEE. This CDR3 comprises 15 residues. The V gene end was trimmed by 4 bases and the J gene end by 4 bases; junction bases not matched to a gene: 7. Study-wide results and limits: Alpha-beta T cells about two months after transplant reportedly derived from several hundred expanded graft clones. Recipient T cells and thymic progenitors that survived gave rise to the high TCRbeta diversity observed at day 60 in some patients. T-cell counts and diversity at one year following transplant were attributed mainly to newly produced T cells.

The sequence was obtained from a boy younger than 10 with acute lymphoblastic leukemia, due to receive a stem cell transplant. Material: PBMCs, obtained before TCRalphabeta/CD19-depleted stem cell transplant. The chain combines TRBV5-6 with TRBJ2-3; 9 nucleotides line up with TRBD1. CDR3 in amino acids: CASSPDRGNADTQYF. DNA for the CDR3: TGTGCCAGCAGCCCTGACAGGGGGAACGCAGATACGCAGTATTTT.